These 10 T cell receptor beta chains share one sample of origin, sequenced in a study of PD-L1 blockade in urothelial cancer. This sample's time point: peripheral blood 6 weeks after treatment start. Repertoires were generated with immunoSEQ multiplex PCR, while TCRdb's copy carries only in-frame clones and drops some. Of around 46,000 clones listed, about 88% were seen once; the top ten hold under 2.5%. Material: PBMCs, obtained around atezolizumab (anti-PD-L1) treatment. Receptors were obtained from a man aged 60 to 75 with urothelial cancer.

The rearrangement joins TRBV18 to TRBJ2-1, with TRBD2 identical over 7 bases. J was trimmed by 9 bases and V by 3 bases; bases with no gene match: 8. There are 14 residues in the CDR3. The germline V gene has CDR1 KGHSH and CDR2 LQKENI. The CDR3 spells CASSPSSGLSEQFF. CDR3 nucleotide sequence: TGTGCCAGCTCACCGAGTAGCGGGTTATCTGAGCAGTTCTTC.

There are a few counts of this clone. The V gene is TRBV6-1, the J gene TRBJ1-1; 7 positions match TRBD1. The CDR3 has 15 amino acids. Trimming took 3 bases from V and 5 from J; bases not matched to a gene: 9. Germline V gene sequence: CDR1 MNHNS, CDR2 SASEGT. In DNA, the CDR3 is TGTGCCAGCAGTGAGGACAGGTTGCGTAAGACTGAAGCTTTCTTT. This encodes CASSEDRLRKTEAFF.

This sequence joins TRBV6-6 and TRBJ2-3; 7 bases fit TRBD2. The CDR3 runs to 15 residues. The V segment lost 2 bases and the J segment 2 bases; nucleotides outside the gene matches: 4. From germline, CDR1 is MNHNY and CDR2 SVGAGI (reference sequence). In DNA, the CDR3 is TGTGCCAGCAGTTACCTGGCGGGAGCCACAGATACGCAGTATTTT. Its translation is CASSYLAGATDTQYF.

DNA for the CDR3: TGTGCCAGCAGTTTTTTTGGACTAGCGGACGGTAGGGAGACCCAGTACTTC. It encodes CASSFFGLADGRETQYF. The chain combines TRBV28 with TRBJ2-5, with 10 nucleotides matching TRBD2. CDR1 and CDR2 (germline): MDHEN, SYDVKM. CDR3 length: 17 amino acids. The junction had 12 bases not matched to a gene; V was cut back by 3 bases and J by 5 bases.

The V and J genes are TRBV10-3 and TRBJ2-6; maybe TRBD1 (6 bases). The CDR3 has 13 residues. CDR1 and CDR2 from the germline V gene are ENHRY and SYGVKD. Deletions cut 9 bases from V and 2 bases from J, with 8 bases between. The CDR3 reads CAIQGTGANVLTF. The CDR3 region has the DNA TGTGCCATACAGGGAACTGGGGCCAACGTCCTGACTTTC.

The CDR3: CASSVVAGVAYNEQFF. The CDR3 DNA is TGTGCCAGCAGCGTAGTAGCGGGAGTAGCCTACAATGAGCAGTTCTTC. The V call is TRBV9, the J call TRBJ2-1; TRBD2 agrees at 9 bases. The CDR3 runs 16 residues. The V and J ends lost 0 bases and 2 bases, in that order; junction bases with no gene match: 3. Germline V gene data show CDR1 as SGDLS and CDR2 as YYNGEE.

The V call is TRBV9, the J call TRBJ2-3; 7 positions match TRBD1. Trimming removed 2 bases from V and 5 bases from J; junction bases left unmatched: 8. This CDR3 is built from 15 residues. In germline, CDR1 is SGDLS, CDR2 YYNGEE. Here the CDR3 DNA reads TGTGCCAGCAGCGTGACAGGGCTGGCGCTAGATACGCAGTATTTT. Translated: CASSVTGLALDTQYF. The full variable domain, in which reference TRBV9 and TRBJ2-3 provide the parts outside the CDR3, is DSGVTQTPKHLITATGQRVTLRCSPRSGDLSVYWYQQSLDQGLQFLIQYYNGEERAKGNILERFSAQQFPDLHSELNLSSLELGDSALYFCASSVTGLALDTQYFGPGTRLTVL.

The chain has TRBV7-2 and TRBJ2-5; 9 bases match TRBD2. CDR3 length: 17 residues. The ends lost 5 bases at V and 2 bases at J; junction bases unmatched: 12. Per the germline V gene, CDR1 is SGHTA and CDR2 is FQGNSA. Here the CDR3 DNA reads TGTGCCAGCAGCGCAGGGTCATATAGCGGGAGACAAGAGACCCAGTACTTC. This gives the protein CASSAGSYSGRQETQYF.

The chain carries TRBV9 and TRBJ2-1; maybe TRBD1 (5 bases). The germline V and J ends were trimmed by 3 bases and 6 bases, with 19 bases remaining between them. The CDR3 has 16 amino acids. Germline CDR1 reads SGDLS; CDR2 reads YYNGEE. The CDR3 DNA reads TGTGCCAGCAGCGCACGACAGTTTTCCAACACCAATGAGCAGTTCTTC. Residues: CASSARQFSNTNEQFF. The variable domain in full, with the rest retrieved from reference TRBV9 and TRBJ2-1, is DSGVTQTPKHLITATGQRVTLRCSPRSGDLSVYWYQQSLDQGLQFLIQYYNGEERAKGNILERFSAQQFPDLHSELNLSSLELGDSALYFCASSARQFSNTNEQFFGPGTRLTVL.

This clone was picked up one time. The V gene is TRBV6-5, the J gene TRBJ1-1, with D possibly TRBD1 on 6 matching bases. CDR1 is MNHEY and CDR2 is SVGAGI in the germline V gene. This CDR3 is built from 12 residues. V dropped 6 bases and J dropped 1 base, with 6 bases sitting between them. CDR3 sequence: CASRTGNTEAFF. For the CDR3, the DNA is TGTGCCAGCAGGACAGGGAACACTGAAGCTTTCTTT.